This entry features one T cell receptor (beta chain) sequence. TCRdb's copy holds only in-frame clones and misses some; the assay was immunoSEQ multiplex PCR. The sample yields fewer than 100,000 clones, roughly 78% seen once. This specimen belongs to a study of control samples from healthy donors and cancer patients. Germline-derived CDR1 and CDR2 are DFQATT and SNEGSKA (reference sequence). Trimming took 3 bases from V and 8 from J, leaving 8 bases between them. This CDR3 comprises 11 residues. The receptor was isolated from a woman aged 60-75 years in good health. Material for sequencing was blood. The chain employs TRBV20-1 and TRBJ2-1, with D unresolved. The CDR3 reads CSASPGYEQFF. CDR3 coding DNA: TGCAGTGCTAGTCCGGGTTATGAGCAGTTCTTC.